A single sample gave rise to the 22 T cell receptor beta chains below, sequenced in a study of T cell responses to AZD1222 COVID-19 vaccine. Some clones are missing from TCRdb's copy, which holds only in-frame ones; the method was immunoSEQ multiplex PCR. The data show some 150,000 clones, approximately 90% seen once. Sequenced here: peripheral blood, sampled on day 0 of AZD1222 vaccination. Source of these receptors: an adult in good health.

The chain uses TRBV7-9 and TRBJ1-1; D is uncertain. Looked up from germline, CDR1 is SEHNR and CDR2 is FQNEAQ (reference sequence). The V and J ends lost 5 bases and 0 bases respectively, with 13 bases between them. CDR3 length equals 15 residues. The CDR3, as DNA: TGTGCCAGCAGCATCCCGGGTTCGTTGAACACTGAAGCTTTCTTT. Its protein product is CASSIPGSLNTEAFF. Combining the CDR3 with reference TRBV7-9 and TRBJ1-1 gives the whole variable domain DTGVSQNPRHKITKRGQNVTFRCDPISEHNRLYWYRQTLGQGPEFLTYFQNEAQLEKSRLLSDRFSAERPKGSFSTLEIQRTEQGDSAMYLCASSIPGSLNTEAFFGQGTRLTVV.

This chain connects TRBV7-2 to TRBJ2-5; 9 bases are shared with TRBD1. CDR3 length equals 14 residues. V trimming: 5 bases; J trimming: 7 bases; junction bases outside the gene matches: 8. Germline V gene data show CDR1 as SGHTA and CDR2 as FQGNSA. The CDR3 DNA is TGTGCCAGCAGCCAAGGAGGACAGGGGCTGACCCAGTACTTC. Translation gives CASSQGGQGLTQYF.

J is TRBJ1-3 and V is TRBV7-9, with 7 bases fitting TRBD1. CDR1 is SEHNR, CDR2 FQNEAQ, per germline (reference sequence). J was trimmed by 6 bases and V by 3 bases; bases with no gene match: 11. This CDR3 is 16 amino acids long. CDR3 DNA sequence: TGTGCCAGCAGCTTTACCCGGGACAGAGCGTCAAACACCATATATTTT. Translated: CASSFTRDRASNTIYF.

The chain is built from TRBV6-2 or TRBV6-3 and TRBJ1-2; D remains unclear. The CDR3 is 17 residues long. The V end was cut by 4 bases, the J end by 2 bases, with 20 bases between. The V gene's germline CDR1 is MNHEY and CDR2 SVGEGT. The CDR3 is CASSFIRGISGNYGYTF. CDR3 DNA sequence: TGTGCCAGCAGTTTCATACGCGGGATTTCGGGGAACTATGGCTACACCTTC.

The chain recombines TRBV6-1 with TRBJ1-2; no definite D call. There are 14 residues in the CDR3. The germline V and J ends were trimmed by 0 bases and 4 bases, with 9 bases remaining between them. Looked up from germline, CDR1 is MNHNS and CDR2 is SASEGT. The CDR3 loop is CASSEAYRSYGYTF. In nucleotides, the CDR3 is TGTGCCAGCAGTGAAGCGTACCGGTCCTATGGCTACACCTTC.

This CDR3 reads CASSQEGPWGGGHEQFF. The CDR3 region has the DNA TGTGCCAGCAGCCAAGAAGGACCGTGGGGAGGGGGCCATGAGCAGTTCTTC. The V and J genes are TRBV14 and TRBJ2-1; D possibly matches TRBD1 or TRBD2 (7 bases each). The V gene lost 0 bases and the J gene lost 8 bases, with 20 bases spanning the gap. CDR1 SGHDN and CDR2 FVKESK come from the germline V gene. This CDR3 has 17 residues. Together with reference TRBV14 and TRBJ2-1, the CDR3 gives the full variable domain: EAGVTQFPSHSVIEKGQTVTLRCDPISGHDNLYWYRRVMGKEIKFLLHFVKESKQDESGMPNNRFLAERTGGTYSTLKVQPAELEDSGVYFCASSQEGPWGGGHEQFFGPGTRLTVL.

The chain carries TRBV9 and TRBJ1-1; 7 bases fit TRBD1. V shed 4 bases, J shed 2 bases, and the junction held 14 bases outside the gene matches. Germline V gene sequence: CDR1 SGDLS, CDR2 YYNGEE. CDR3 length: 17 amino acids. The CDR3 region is CASSTRPQGTLNTEAFF. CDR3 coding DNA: TGTGCCAGCAGCACCCGCCCACAGGGGACCTTAAACACTGAAGCTTTCTTT.

CDR3 residues: CASSSGSTGELFF. The CDR3 DNA reads TGTGCCAGCAGTAGCGGGAGCACCGGGGAGCTGTTTTTT. The chain joins TRBV6-4 to TRBJ2-2; TRBD2 matches at 8 bases. Germline trimming cut 5 bases from V and 4 bases from J; bases unmatched to any gene: 0. CDR1 is MRHNA and CDR2 is SNTAGT in the germline V gene. The CDR3 contains 13 residues.

CDR3 in amino acids: CASRRGGGREQFF. DNA for the CDR3: TGTGCCAGCAGGAGGGGGGGCGGTCGCGAGCAGTTCTTC. The chain links TRBV6-5 to TRBJ2-1, with D tentatively TRBD2 (7 bases). CDR1 and CDR2 from the germline V gene are MNHEY and SVGAGI. The CDR3 has 13 residues. V lost 6 bases to trimming and J lost 10 bases, with 16 bases between them.

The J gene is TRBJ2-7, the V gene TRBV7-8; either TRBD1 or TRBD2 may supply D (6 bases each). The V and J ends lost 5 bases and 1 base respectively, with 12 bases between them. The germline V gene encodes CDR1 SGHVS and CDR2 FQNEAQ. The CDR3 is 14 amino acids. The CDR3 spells CASSPTGASYEQYF. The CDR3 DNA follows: TGTGCCAGCAGCCCCACGGGGGCATCCTACGAGCAGTACTTC.

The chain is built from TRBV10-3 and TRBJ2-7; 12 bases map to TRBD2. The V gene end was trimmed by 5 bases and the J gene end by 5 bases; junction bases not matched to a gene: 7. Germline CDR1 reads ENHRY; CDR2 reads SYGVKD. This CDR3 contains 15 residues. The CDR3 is CAISMTSGGVNEQYF. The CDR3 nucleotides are TGTGCCATCAGTATGACTAGCGGGGGTGTCAACGAGCAGTACTTC.

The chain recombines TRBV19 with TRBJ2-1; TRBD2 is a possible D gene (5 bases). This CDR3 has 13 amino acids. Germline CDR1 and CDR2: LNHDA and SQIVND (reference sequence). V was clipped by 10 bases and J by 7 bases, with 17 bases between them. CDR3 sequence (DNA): TGTGCCACCTCACGGGATCCCAATAATGAGCAGTTCTTC. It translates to CATSRDPNNEQFF.

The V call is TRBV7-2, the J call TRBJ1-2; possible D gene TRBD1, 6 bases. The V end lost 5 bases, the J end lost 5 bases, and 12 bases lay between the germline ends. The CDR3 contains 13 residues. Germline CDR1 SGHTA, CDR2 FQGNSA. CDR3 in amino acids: CASSTRQVYGYTF. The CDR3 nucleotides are TGTGCCAGCAGCACTCGACAGGTGTATGGCTACACCTTC.

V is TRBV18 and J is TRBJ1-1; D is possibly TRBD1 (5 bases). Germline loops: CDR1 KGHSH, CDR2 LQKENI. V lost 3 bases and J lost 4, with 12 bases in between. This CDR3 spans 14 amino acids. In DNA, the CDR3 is TGTGCCAGCTCACCCGAGACTGGGGGCACTGAAGCTTTCTTT. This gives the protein CASSPETGGTEAFF.

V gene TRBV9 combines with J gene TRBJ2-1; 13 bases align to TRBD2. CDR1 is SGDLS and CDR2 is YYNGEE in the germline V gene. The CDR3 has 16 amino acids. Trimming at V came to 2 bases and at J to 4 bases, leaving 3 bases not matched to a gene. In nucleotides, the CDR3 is TGTGCCAGCAGCGTTCCGGGACTAGCGGGATACAATGAGCAGTTCTTC. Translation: CASSVPGLAGYNEQFF.

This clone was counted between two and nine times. The chain's CDR3 is CASSEDAAAREEQYF. The CDR3 nucleotides read TGTGCCAGCAGTGAAGATGCGGCCGCTCGCGAAGAGCAGTACTTC. V and J are TRBV2 and TRBJ2-7; no definite D call. V was cut by 1 base and J by 7 bases, with 17 bases left in between. Germline assignment: CDR1 SNHLY and CDR2 FYNNEI. The CDR3 loop spans 15 amino acids.

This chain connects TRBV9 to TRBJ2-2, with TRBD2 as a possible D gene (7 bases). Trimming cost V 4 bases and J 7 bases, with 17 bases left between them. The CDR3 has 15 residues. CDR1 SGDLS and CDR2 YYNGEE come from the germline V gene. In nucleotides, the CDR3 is TGTGCCAGCAGCCCTTCGGGGGGCCTAGGCGGGGAGCTGTTTTTT. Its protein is CASSPSGGLGGELFF.

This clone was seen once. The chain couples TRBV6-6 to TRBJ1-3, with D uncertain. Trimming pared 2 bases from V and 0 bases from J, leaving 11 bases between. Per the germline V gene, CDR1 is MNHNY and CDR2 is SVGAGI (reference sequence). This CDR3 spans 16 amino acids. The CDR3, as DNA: TGTGCCAGCAGTTACGAACCCCTCTACTCTGGAAACACCATATATTTT. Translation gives CASSYEPLYSGNTIYF.

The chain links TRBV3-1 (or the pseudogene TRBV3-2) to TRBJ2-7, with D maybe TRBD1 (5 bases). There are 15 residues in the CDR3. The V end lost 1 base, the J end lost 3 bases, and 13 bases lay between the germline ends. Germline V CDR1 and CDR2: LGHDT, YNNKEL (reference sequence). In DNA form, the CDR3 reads TGTGCCAGCAGCCAAGGGACAAGGGGCATCTACGAGCAGTACTTC. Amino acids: CASSQGTRGIYEQYF.

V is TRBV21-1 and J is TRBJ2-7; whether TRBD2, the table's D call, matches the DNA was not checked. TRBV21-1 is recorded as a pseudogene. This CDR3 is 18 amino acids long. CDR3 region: CASSNPDRGRETPYEQYF. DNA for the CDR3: TGTGCCAGCAGCAATCCGGACCGAGGGCGGGAGACTCCCTACGAGCAGTACTTC.

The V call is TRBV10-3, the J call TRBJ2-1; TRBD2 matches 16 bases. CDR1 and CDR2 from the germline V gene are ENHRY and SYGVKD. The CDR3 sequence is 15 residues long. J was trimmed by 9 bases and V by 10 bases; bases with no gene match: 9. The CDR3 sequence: CATSGTSGGAGEQFF. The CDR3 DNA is TGTGCCACATCCGGGACTAGCGGGGGGGCCGGTGAGCAGTTCTTC.

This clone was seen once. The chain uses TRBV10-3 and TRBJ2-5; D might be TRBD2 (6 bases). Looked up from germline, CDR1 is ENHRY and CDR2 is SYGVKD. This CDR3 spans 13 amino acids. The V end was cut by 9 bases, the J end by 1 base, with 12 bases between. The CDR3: CAISPGSQETQYF. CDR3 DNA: TGTGCCATATCGCCCGGGAGCCAAGAGACCCAGTACTTC.